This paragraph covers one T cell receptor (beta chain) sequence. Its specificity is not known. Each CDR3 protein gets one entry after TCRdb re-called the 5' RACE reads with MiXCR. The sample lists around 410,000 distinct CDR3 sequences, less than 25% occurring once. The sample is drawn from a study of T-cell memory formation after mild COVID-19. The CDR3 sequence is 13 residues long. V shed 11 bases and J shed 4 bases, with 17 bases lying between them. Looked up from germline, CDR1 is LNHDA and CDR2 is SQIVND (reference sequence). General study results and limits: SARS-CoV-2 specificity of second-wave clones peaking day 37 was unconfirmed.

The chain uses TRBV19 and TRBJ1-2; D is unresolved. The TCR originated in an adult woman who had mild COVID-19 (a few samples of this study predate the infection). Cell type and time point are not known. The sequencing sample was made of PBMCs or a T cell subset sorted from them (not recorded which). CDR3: CAVSSGLGYGYTF. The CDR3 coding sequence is TGTGCCGTCTCCTCCGGACTCGGCTATGGCTACACCTTC.